The 14 T cell receptor beta chains in this list originate from one sample, sequenced in a study of CD8+ T cells in alopecia areata. Extracted RNA was reverse transcribed, and the resulting cDNA served as sequencing template. Sequencing was performed with immunoSEQ multiplex PCR; in TCRdb, only in-frame clones are kept and a portion is missing. The sample consists of 140,000 to 150,000 clones, around 86% of them appearing once. This material consisted of CD8+ T cells sorted from blood, taken at week 0. These receptors originate from a human donor with alopecia areata.

The chain uses TRBV4-1 and TRBJ2-7, with 7 bases matching TRBD1. V lost 2 bases, J lost 0 bases, and 13 bases stayed unmatched. The CDR3 sequence is 18 residues long. Germline CDR1 MGHRA, CDR2 YSYEKL. The CDR3 nucleotides are TGCGCCAGCAGCCAACGACAGGGAGCACAAAGGAGCTCCTACGAGCAGTACTTC. Protein: CASSQRQGAQRSSYEQYF.

The gene calls are TRBV9 and TRBJ2-7; D may be TRBD2 (5 bases). There are 14 residues in the CDR3. Trimming cost V 2 bases and J 3 bases, with 12 bases left between them. Germline V gene lookup returns CDR1 SGDLS and CDR2 YYNGEE. The CDR3 sequence: CASSVSGAFYEQYF. CDR3 bases: TGTGCCAGCAGCGTCAGCGGCGCCTTCTACGAGCAGTACTTC.

The chain has TRBV5-1 and TRBJ1-1, with 7 bases lining up with TRBD1. Germline CDR1 is SGHRS and CDR2 is YFSETQ. Trimming at V came to 4 bases and at J to 4 bases, leaving 22 bases not matched to a gene. The CDR3 covers 19 residues. CDR3 residues: CASSPMTGTSYFDTTEAFF. The CDR3 DNA is TGCGCCAGCAGCCCCATGACAGGGACCAGCTATTTTGATACCACTGAAGCTTTCTTT.

This chain links TRBV7-8 with TRBJ2-7, with D perhaps TRBD1 or TRBD2 (5 bases each). V lost 0 bases, J lost 0 bases, and 6 bases lay in between. The CDR3 totals 14 residues. Germline V gives CDR1 SGHVS, CDR2 FQNEAQ. The CDR3: CASSLAGTSYEQYF. In DNA form, the CDR3 reads TGTGCCAGCAGCTTAGCGGGGACCTCCTACGAGCAGTACTTC.

This chain links TRBV4-1 with TRBJ2-1; 10 bases map to TRBD2. The germline CDR1 and CDR2 sequences are MGHRA and YSYEKL. The CDR3 spans 16 residues. V was pared by 1 base and J by 8 bases, with 8 bases of the junction left unmatched. The CDR3 loop is CASSQVPSGSAYEQFF. The CDR3 DNA follows: TGCGCCAGCAGCCAAGTCCCTAGCGGGAGTGCGTATGAGCAGTTCTTC.

The V call is TRBV7-8, the J call TRBJ1-5, with D possibly matching TRBD1 (6 bases). The CDR3 spans 15 residues. The V gene's germline CDR1 is SGHVS and CDR2 FQNEAQ. With 5 bases removed from V and 6 bases from J, the gap between germline ends came to 17 bases. CDR3 bases: TGTGCCAGCAGCCTGGGGGCAGGGCTAGCTCAGCCCCAGCATTTT. This codes for CASSLGAGLAQPQHF.

V gene TRBV5-4 combines with J gene TRBJ2-5; D is uncertain. The V gene lost 1 base and the J gene lost 0 bases, with 7 bases spanning the gap. CDR1 and CDR2 from the germline V gene are SGHNT and YYREEE (reference sequence). The CDR3 sequence is 14 residues long. The CDR3 coding sequence is TGTGCCAGCAGCTTGCCTGGGGACCAAGAGACCCAGTACTTC. Translating gives CASSLPGDQETQYF.

The J gene is TRBJ2-1, the V gene TRBV7-9, with D perhaps matching TRBD1 or TRBD2 (5 bases each). V shed 4 bases and J shed 0 bases, with 19 bases lying between them. The germline CDR1 and CDR2 sequences are SEHNR and FQNEAQ (reference sequence). The CDR3 is 18 residues long. The DNA of the CDR3 is TGTGCCAGCAGCTCCTATGACCGAGGGGTAAGCTCCTACAATGAGCAGTTCTTC. Translation gives CASSSYDRGVSSYNEQFF.

The rearrangement uses TRBV27 and TRBJ1-3, with unresolved D. This CDR3 is built from 14 residues. The germline V and J ends were trimmed by 5 bases and 4 bases, with 12 bases remaining between them. Per germline, CDR1 MNHEY and CDR2 SMNVEV (reference sequence). The CDR3 DNA sequence: TGTGCCAGCAGTGCTGGTTTGCCCGGAAACACCATATATTTT. This sequence encodes CASSAGLPGNTIYF.

This chain links TRBV2 with TRBJ2-7; D unclear. Germline CDR1 and CDR2: SNHLY and FYNNEI. The CDR3 totals 15 residues. V lost 2 bases and J 0 bases, leaving 11 bases between the germline ends. CDR3 sequence: CASSEQRPSSYEQYF. Written as DNA, the CDR3 is TGTGCCAGCAGTGAACAGAGACCTAGCTCCTACGAGCAGTACTTC.

The V and J genes are TRBV5-1 and TRBJ2-1; perhaps TRBD2 as D (5 bases). Germline CDR1 and CDR2: SGHRS and YFSETQ. V was shortened by 1 base and J by 2 bases, with 10 bases between the two germline ends. The CDR3 sequence is 15 residues long. CDR3 sequence (DNA): TGCGCCAGCAGCTTGTTGAGCGGTACCTACAATGAGCAGTTCTTC. Residues: CASSLLSGTYNEQFF.

This sequence joins TRBV10-1 and TRBJ2-7; D might be TRBD1 (6 bases). Germline V CDR1 and CDR2: WNHNN, SYGVQD (reference sequence). The CDR3 runs to 13 residues. The V end was cut by 8 bases, the J end by 6 bases, with 17 bases between. CDR3 coding DNA: TGCGCCAGCGGACAGTTCGAGGGCGGCGAGCAGTACTTC. This encodes CASGQFEGGEQYF.

The chain couples TRBV19 to TRBJ2-1; TRBD2 matches 11 bases. This CDR3 contains 17 residues. With 5 bases clipped from V and 6 bases from J, the junction kept 12 bases outside the gene matches. Germline-derived CDR1 and CDR2 are LNHDA and SQIVND (reference sequence). Written as DNA, the CDR3 is TGTGCCAGTAGTCTTTTAGCGGGAGGGCCGGTTTTCAATGAGCAGTTCTTC. Translating it yields CASSLLAGGPVFNEQFF.

The rearrangement uses TRBV7-8 and TRBJ2-2; D possibly corresponds to TRBD1 (6 bases). The germline CDR1 and CDR2 sequences are SGHVS and FQNEAQ. This CDR3 is 15 amino acids long. V lost 5 bases to trimming and J lost 3 bases, with 13 bases between them. CDR3 sequence (DNA): TGTGCCAGCAGCCCAGGGGTGGGATACACCGGGGAGCTGTTTTTT. It encodes CASSPGVGYTGELFF.